This TCR beta chain was sequenced during a study of blood T cell repertoires in COVID-19. This CDR3 is 16 amino acids long. Germline-derived CDR1 and CDR2 are MDHEN and SYDVKM. J gave up 7 bases and V 3 bases, and 10 bases lay outside the gene matches. Each participant's cohort was designated according to participant-reported clinical history. Authors' methods: Amplifying reference gene primers gave estimates of nucleated cell counts. Method: immunoSEQ multiplex PCR; TCRdb's copy keeps in-frame clones and lacks some. V, J and clone size were drawn from that table, and D and trimming were deduced from the DNA. The repertoire holds about 210,000 clones, with approximately 81% as singletons.

The chain combines TRBV28 with TRBJ1-5, with 9 bases aligning to TRBD1. The clonotype originates from a woman in her forties or fifties with acute COVID-19. Source material: PBMCs or T cells enriched from blood (not recorded which). CDR3 protein: CASSFTSGTGWQPQHF. CDR3 in DNA: TGTGCCAGCAGTTTTACTTCCGGGACAGGGTGGCAGCCCCAGCATTTT.